The rows below give T cell receptor beta chains drawn from one sample of a study of shared clonotypes between healthy human individuals. The assay was immunoSEQ multiplex PCR, and TCRdb's table has in-frame clones only and misses some. The data contain around 2.5 million clones, more than 85% of them singletons. Sequencing was performed on naive CD4+ T cells from PBMCs. The receptors originated from a man between 18 and 35 years old in good health. Some clones in this sample may be carry-over from other donors' samples. The CDR3 runs from the conserved cysteine through the conserved F or W. A D gene is named only where the DNA matches it firmly. Rows give clone size only sometimes, using once, few, many, or a class for an expanded clone.

abundance: .; d_gene: .; j_gene: TRBJ1-1; v_gene: TRBV28; CDR3aa: CASSIPYRQMNTEAFF; CDR3nt: TGTGCCAGCAGCATACCATACCGCCAAATGAACACTGAAGCTTTCTTT
abundance: .; d_gene: .; j_gene: TRBJ2-1; v_gene: TRBV7-2; CDR3aa: CASRERGRPAYNEQFF; CDR3nt: TGTGCCAGCAGGGAGAGGGGGAGGCCCGCATACAATGAGCAGTTCTTC
abundance: .; d_gene: .; j_gene: TRBJ1-4; v_gene: TRBV28; CDR3aa: CASSLPGIIEKLFF; CDR3nt: TGTGCCAGCAGTTTGCCAGGAATTATTGAAAAACTGTTTTTT
abundance: once; d_gene: TRBD2; j_gene: TRBJ2-5; v_gene: TRBV9; CDR3aa: CASSGVVAGASETQYF; CDR3nt: TGTGCCAGCAGCGGGGTGGTAGCGGGAGCTAGTGAGACCCAGTACTTC
abundance: .; d_gene: TRBD1; j_gene: TRBJ2-7; v_gene: TRBV7-2; CDR3aa: CASSRGWGDRGLEQYF; CDR3nt: TGTGCCAGCAGCCGGGGGTGGGGCGACAGGGGTCTCGAGCAGTACTTC
abundance: .; d_gene: TRBD1; j_gene: TRBJ2-7; v_gene: TRBV5-1; CDR3aa: CASSLGGQGTEQYF; CDR3nt: TGCGCCAGCAGCTTGGGGGGACAGGGGACCGAGCAGTACTTC
abundance: .; d_gene: .; j_gene: TRBJ2-3; v_gene: TRBV28; CDR3aa: CASSYPDTQYF; CDR3nt: TGTGCCAGCAGTTATCCGGATACGCAGTATTTT
abundance: .; d_gene: TRBD1; j_gene: TRBJ2-4; v_gene: TRBV11-2; CDR3aa: CASSLLRQGRIQYF; CDR3nt: TGTGCCAGCAGCTTACTGAGACAGGGACGCATTCAGTACTTC
abundance: .; d_gene: TRBD2; j_gene: TRBJ2-1; v_gene: TRBV19; CDR3aa: CASKTSGRAGNEQFF; CDR3nt: TGTGCCAGTAAAACTAGCGGGAGGGCTGGCAATGAGCAGTTCTTC
abundance: .; d_gene: .; j_gene: TRBJ1-5; v_gene: TRBV2; CDR3aa: CASSDTSNQPQHF; CDR3nt: TGTGCCAGCAGTGACACTAGCAATCAGCCCCAGCATTTT
abundance: .; d_gene: .; j_gene: TRBJ2-1; v_gene: TRBV10-2; CDR3aa: CASRSSASSYNEQFF; CDR3nt: TGCGCCAGCAGGTCGAGCGCCAGCTCCTACAATGAGCAGTTCTTC
abundance: .; d_gene: .; j_gene: TRBJ2-1; v_gene: TRBV7-3; CDR3aa: CASSIARGDEQFF; CDR3nt: TGTGCCAGCAGCATCGCTAGAGGCGATGAGCAGTTCTTC
abundance: .; d_gene: .; j_gene: TRBJ2-4; v_gene: TRBV4-2; CDR3aa: CASSQEGAKNIQYF; CDR3nt: TGTGCCAGCAGCCAAGAGGGCGCCAAAAACATTCAGTACTTC
abundance: .; d_gene: TRBD1; j_gene: TRBJ1-2; v_gene: TRBV7-6; CDR3aa: CASSPPGQGYTF; CDR3nt: TGTGCCAGCAGCCCACCGGGACAGGGTTACACCTTC
abundance: .; d_gene: TRBD2; j_gene: TRBJ2-7; v_gene: TRBV9; CDR3aa: CASSVATGGNYEQYF; CDR3nt: TGTGCCAGCAGCGTAGCTACGGGGGGAAACTACGAGCAGTACTTC
abundance: .; d_gene: .; j_gene: TRBJ2-7; v_gene: TRBV5-1; CDR3aa: CASSVDLYEQYF; CDR3nt: TGCGCCAGCAGCGTGGACCTTTACGAGCAGTACTTC
abundance: .; d_gene: .; j_gene: TRBJ2-5; v_gene: TRBV28; CDR3aa: CASSTSNWPGHGTQYF; CDR3nt: TGTGCCAGCAGTACCTCTAATTGGCCGGGGCATGGGACCCAGTACTTC
abundance: .; d_gene: TRBD2; j_gene: TRBJ2-7; v_gene: TRBV9; CDR3aa: CASSPTSGIGEQYF; CDR3nt: TGTGCCAGCAGCCCCACTAGCGGGATCGGTGAGCAGTACTTC
abundance: .; d_gene: TRBD2; j_gene: TRBJ2-3; v_gene: TRBV6-5; CDR3aa: CASSRDVGGGTQYF; CDR3nt: TGTGCCAGCAGTCGGGATGTTGGGGGAGGGACGCAGTATTTT
abundance: .; d_gene: TRBD1; j_gene: TRBJ2-3; v_gene: TRBV5-1; CDR3aa: CASSLAGTDHTDTQYF; CDR3nt: TGCGCCAGCAGCTTGGCGGGGACAGATCACACAGATACGCAGTATTTT
abundance: .; d_gene: .; j_gene: TRBJ2-7; v_gene: TRBV25-1; CDR3aa: CASSEFGGYEQYF; CDR3nt: TGTGCCAGCAGTGAATTTGGCGGCTACGAGCAGTACTTC
abundance: .; d_gene: .; j_gene: TRBJ2-1; v_gene: TRBV4-1; CDR3aa: CASSPDPTSAMGQFF; CDR3nt: TGCGCCAGCAGCCCTGACCCGACGTCGGCAATGGGGCAGTTCTTC
abundance: .; d_gene: .; j_gene: TRBJ2-7; v_gene: TRBV5-1; CDR3aa: CASSSNPQGPSYEQYF; CDR3nt: TGCGCCAGCAGCTCCAACCCCCAGGGGCCATCCTACGAGCAGTACTTC
abundance: .; d_gene: .; j_gene: TRBJ1-5; v_gene: TRBV7-8; CDR3aa: CASSTTGIQPQHF; CDR3nt: TGTGCCAGCAGCACAACCGGGATACAGCCCCAGCATTTT
abundance: .; d_gene: TRBD2; j_gene: TRBJ2-7; v_gene: TRBV5-1; CDR3aa: CASSLAGGSYEQYF; CDR3nt: TGCGCCAGCAGCTTAGCGGGAGGCTCCTACGAGCAGTACTTC
abundance: .; d_gene: TRBD1; j_gene: TRBJ2-2; v_gene: TRBV19; CDR3aa: CASSEGQLNTGELFF; CDR3nt: TGTGCCAGTAGTGAGGGACAGCTAAACACCGGGGAGCTGTTTTTT
abundance: once; d_gene: TRBD2; j_gene: TRBJ2-1; v_gene: TRBV4-1; CDR3aa: CASSQDPLAGRNEQFF; CDR3nt: TGCGCCAGCAGCCAAGATCCACTAGCGGGACGCAATGAGCAGTTCTTC
abundance: .; d_gene: .; j_gene: TRBJ1-4; v_gene: TRBV7-8; CDR3aa: CASSLGRGMFF; CDR3nt: TGTGCCAGCAGCCTAGGTCGAGGGATGTTTTTT
abundance: .; d_gene: TRBD1; j_gene: TRBJ1-3; v_gene: TRBV4-1; CDR3aa: CASSQEKGRGGNTIYF; CDR3nt: TGCGCCAGCAGCCAAGAGAAGGGCAGGGGGGGAAACACCATATATTTT
abundance: once; d_gene: .; j_gene: TRBJ1-1; v_gene: TRBV30; CDR3aa: CAWSVRQGTEAFF; CDR3nt: TGTGCCTGGAGTGTACGGCAGGGCACTGAAGCTTTCTTT
abundance: .; d_gene: .; j_gene: TRBJ1-1; v_gene: TRBV4-1; CDR3aa: CASSVLGKSTEAFF; CDR3nt: TGCGCCAGCAGCGTCCTGGGCAAGAGCACTGAAGCTTTCTTT
abundance: .; d_gene: TRBD1; j_gene: TRBJ1-5; v_gene: TRBV25-1; CDR3aa: CASSAGGVNQPQHF; CDR3nt: TGTGCCAGCAGTGCAGGGGGCGTCAATCAGCCCCAGCATTTT